The rows below give T cell receptor beta chains drawn from one sample of a study of cytomegalovirus exposure and HLA in healthy donors. Produced via immunoSEQ multiplex PCR; TCRdb's table is partial and in-frame only. This table has around 140,000 clones, more than 60% appearing once. The sequenced sample consisted of PBMCs. Receptors were obtained from a male donor in good health and CMV-seronegative. CDR3s include the opening cysteine and the closing phenylalanine or tryptophan. D genes are given only for firm matches. Only some rows state a clone size, as once, few, many or a class for expanded clones.

clone size	V gene	D gene	J gene	CDR3 protein
.	TRBV7-6	.	TRBJ2-7	CASSERAGLYEQYF
.	TRBV9	.	TRBJ1-2	CASSARTRGNYGYTF
.	TRBV9	TRBD1	TRBJ2-3	CASSVDGQGSTDTQYF
.	TRBV2	TRBD1	TRBJ2-7	CASRTDRVTYEQYF
.	TRBV7-7	TRBD2	TRBJ2-7	CASSLAAGGLSEQYF
.	TRBV7-2	.	.	CASSLQGLQNEQYF
.	TRBV11-2	TRBD2	TRBJ2-3	CASSLVSGGGTDTQYF
few	TRBV7-6	.	TRBJ2-1	CASSLRRYNEQFF
once	TRBV5-4	.	TRBJ1-2	CASSLDRANYGYTF
.	TRBV7-3	TRBD2	TRBJ2-3	CASSLMALAGGYTDTQYF
.	TRBV5-1	TRBD2	TRBJ2-3	CASSLDLAGGLADTQYF
.	TRBV7-3	TRBD2	.	CASSSRKTSGGSYEQYF
.	TRBV19	.	TRBJ1-2	CASSLGTRDGYTF
.	TRBV10-3	.	TRBJ2-3	CAISESVRGAPTDTQYF
once	TRBV2	.	TRBJ1-5	CASSDSDQPQHF
few	TRBV6-1	.	TRBJ1-5	CASSQSTIHPQHF
.	TRBV27	.	TRBJ1-1	CASRTWPGTEAFF
.	TRBV7-9	TRBD1	TRBJ1-2	CASSGTGTGGNYGYTF
few	TRBV5-4	.	TRBJ2-1	CASSFRGGNEQFF
.	TRBV5-6	.	TRBJ2-1	CASNFFGAPSSYNEQFF
.	TRBV27	.	TRBJ1-5	CASSLFGNSNQPQHF
.	TRBV9	TRBD1	TRBJ1-1	CASSGDRGHTEAFF
.	TRBV5-4	TRBD2	TRBJ2-5	CASSSPVGAGGETQYF
.	TRBV5-1	TRBD1	TRBJ1-1	CASGPRQGDHTEAFF
.	TRBV7-8	.	TRBJ2-7	CASSDSRASSSYEQYF
.	TRBV5-4	TRBD1	TRBJ2-7	CASSPGGQAAYEQYF
.	TRBV2	.	TRBJ1-6	CASSEGGPSTYNSPLHF